One and the same sample provided the 30 T cell receptor beta chains below, sequenced in a study of cytotoxic CD8 clonotypes in ibrutinib-treated CLL. Sequencing was performed with immunoSEQ multiplex PCR; in TCRdb, only in-frame clones are kept and a portion is missing. The repertoire has about 300,000 clones, 65% to 85% of them found once; the top ten carry about 5.7%. This specimen was PBMCs, taken at disease progression, from a patient treated with ibrutinib. The receptor set was obtained from a human donor with chronic lymphocytic leukemia.

The chain carries TRBV14 and TRBJ2-5; 11 nucleotides align to TRBD2. V shed 2 bases and J 5 bases; nucleotides not matched to a gene: 13. Germline loops: CDR1 SGHDN, CDR2 FVKESK. There are 18 residues in the CDR3. CDR3 residues: CASSQNPGTSGLIETQYF. As DNA, the CDR3 is TGTGCCAGCAGCCAAAACCCCGGGACTAGCGGCCTTATCGAGACCCAGTACTTC.

The genes are TRBV7-9 and TRBJ2-3; weak D call: TRBD2 (5 bases). Germline CDR1 is SEHNR and CDR2 is FQNEAQ (reference sequence). The CDR3 sequence is 17 residues long. The V end lost 5 bases, the J end lost 4 bases, and 22 bases lay between the germline ends. The CDR3 DNA reads TGTGCCAGCAGCCTTCAAGCGCTCGGAGGACTCCCAGATACGCAGTATTTT. This gives the protein CASSLQALGGLPDTQYF.

The V and J genes are TRBV2 and TRBJ2-7; D is possibly TRBD2 (6 bases). V dropped 8 bases and J dropped 2 bases, with 16 bases sitting between them. Germline CDR1 and CDR2: SNHLY and FYNNEI. This CDR3 is 14 amino acids long. This CDR3 is CASAAGRNPYEQYF. In nucleotides, the CDR3 is TGTGCCAGCGCGGCGGGGCGTAACCCCTACGAGCAGTACTTC.

V is TRBV7-8 and J is TRBJ2-5, with TRBD2 identical over 12 bases. The CDR3 runs 15 residues. Germline V gives CDR1 SGHVS, CDR2 FQNEAQ. Trimming took 5 bases from V and 6 from J; bases not matched to a gene: 7. The CDR3 region is CASSPGLAGMQTQYF. The CDR3 DNA sequence: TGTGCCAGCAGCCCCGGACTAGCGGGAATGCAGACCCAGTACTTC. Full variable domain (rest looked up from reference TRBV7-8 and TRBJ2-5): GAGVSQSPRYKVAKRGQDVALRCDPISGHVSLFWYQQALGQGPEFLTYFQNEAQLDKSGLPSDRFFAERPEGSVSTLKIQRTQQEDSAVYLCASSPGLAGMQTQYFGPGTRLLVL.

The V and J genes are TRBV6-4 and TRBJ2-1, with 12 bases aligning to TRBD2. Germline assignment: CDR1 MRHNA and CDR2 SNTAGT. V trimming: 4 bases; J trimming: 9 bases; junction bases outside the gene matches: 7. The CDR3 length is 15 residues. This CDR3 is CASSAWTSGKSEQFF. CDR3 in DNA: TGTGCCAGCAGTGCTTGGACTAGCGGGAAGAGTGAGCAGTTCTTC.

This chain uses TRBV18 with TRBJ2-3, with a tentative D call TRBD2 (5 bases). This CDR3 comprises 17 residues. Trimming pared 3 bases from V and 5 bases from J, leaving 21 bases between. The germline V gene has CDR1 KGHSH and CDR2 LQKENI. CDR3 sequence (DNA): TGTGCCAGCTCACCGCTTCACCAAGGCTCAGGAGGAGATACGCAGTATTTT. Translation gives CASSPLHQGSGGDTQYF.

V is TRBV5-6 and J is TRBJ2-7; D remains ambiguous. Germline V gene sequence: CDR1 SGHDT, CDR2 YYEEEE. Between the trimmed V and J ends, which lost 1 base and 9 bases, there was a span of 8 bases. This CDR3 region has 11 residues. The CDR3 DNA reads as TGTGCCAGCAGCTTGACGGGTCGGCAGTACTTC. It yields the protein CASSLTGRQYF. Full variable domain (rest looked up from reference TRBV5-6 and TRBJ2-7): DAGVTQSPTHLIKTRGQQVTLRCSPKSGHDTVSWYQQALGQGPQFIFQYYEEEERQRGNFPDRFSGHQFPNYSSELNVNALLLGDSALYLCASSLTGRQYFGPGTRLTVT.

To note about this clone: This sample also contains other DNA sequences that code for the same CDR3. CDR3 residues: CSARQGSEQYF. The CDR3, as DNA: TGCAGTGCACGACAGGGATCCGAGCAGTACTTC. The chain carries TRBV20-1 and TRBJ2-7; 7 bases fit TRBD1. The germline CDR1 and CDR2 sequences are DFQATT and SNEGSKA (reference sequence). J lost 6 bases, V lost 6 bases, and 5 bases had no gene match. The CDR3 covers 11 residues.

This clone turned up a few times. CDR3 sequence (DNA): TGTGCCACCGAATGGAGAATGGGCTACACCTTC. Protein sequence: CATEWRMGYTF. The J gene is TRBJ1-2, the V gene TRBV2; no reliable D call. This CDR3 is 11 amino acids long. The V end lost 10 bases, the J end lost 8 bases, and 14 bases lay between the germline ends. The germline CDR1 and CDR2 sequences are SNHLY and FYNNEI.

This chain joins TRBV7-2 and TRBJ2-3; TRBD2 is a possible D gene (6 bases). The CDR3 is 17 residues long. Trimming shortened V by 1 base and J by 6 bases, and 20 bases separated the two germline ends. Germline CDR1 is SGHTA and CDR2 is FQGNSA. Here the CDR3 DNA reads TGTGCCAGCAGCTTAGTTGGTGTGGCTAGCGCGTTCGATACGCAGTATTTT. This encodes CASSLVGVASAFDTQYF. Filled out from reference TRBV7-2 and TRBJ2-3, the complete variable domain reads GAGVSQSPSNKVTEKGKDVELRCDPISGHTALYWYRQSLGQGLEFLIYFQGNSAPDKSGLPSDRFSAERTGGSVSTLTIQRTQQEDSAVYLCASSLVGVASAFDTQYFGPGTRLTVL.

This chain connects TRBV2 to TRBJ1-6; D gene unclear. V lost 3 bases and J lost 9, with 6 bases in between. CDR1 SNHLY and CDR2 FYNNEI come from the germline V gene. The CDR3 length is 12 residues. The CDR3 is CASSDPISPLHF. The CDR3 nucleotides read TGTGCCAGCAGTGATCCGATTTCACCCCTCCACTTT.

The chain uses TRBV4-1 and TRBJ1-1, with D unclear. Trimming took off 6 bases at V and 1 base at J, with 12 bases between the two ends. Germline V gene data show CDR1 as MGHRA and CDR2 as YSYEKL. This CDR3 comprises 14 residues. The CDR3 DNA sequence: TGCGCCAGCAGACGTCTGTTGGGGAACACTGAAGCTTTCTTT. Translated: CASRRLLGNTEAFF.

This chain joins TRBV29-1 and TRBJ1-1, with TRBD1 as a possible D gene (5 bases). V was cut by 7 bases and J by 1 base, with 13 bases left in between. CDR1 and CDR2 (germline): SQVTM, ANQGSEA. The CDR3 is 13 residues long. Written as DNA, the CDR3 is TGCAGCGGGAACCCGGGGGGGAACACTGAAGCTTTCTTT. Translation gives CSGNPGGNTEAFF.

V and J are TRBV25-1 and TRBJ1-4, with D unclear. The CDR3 covers 14 residues. Germline V gene lookup returns CDR1 MGHDK and CDR2 SYGVNS. The V end was cut by 3 bases, the J end by 0 bases, with 5 bases between. This CDR3 is CASSDDATNEKLFF. The CDR3 DNA reads as TGTGCCAGCAGTGACGATGCAACTAATGAAAAACTGTTTTTT.

This sequence joins TRBV6-5 and TRBJ2-7, with D possibly called TRBD1 or TRBD2 (5 bases each). The CDR3 has 13 amino acids. CDR1 MNHEY and CDR2 SVGAGI come from the germline V gene. V lost 2 bases and J 3 bases, leaving 8 bases between the germline ends. This CDR3 is CASSYRDGYEQYF. For the CDR3, the DNA is TGTGCCAGCAGTTACAGGGACGGCTACGAGCAGTACTTC.

This clone was detected only once. The J gene is TRBJ2-5, the V gene TRBV5-1; TRBD2 might be the D (6 bases). The CDR3 is made up of 13 amino acids. V lost 4 bases and J 2 bases, leaving 9 bases between the germline ends. CDR1 SGHRS and CDR2 YFSETQ come from the germline V gene. As DNA, the CDR3 is TGCGCCAGCAGCCCGGACTATCAAGAGACCCAGTACTTC. Translation: CASSPDYQETQYF.

The V gene is TRBV9, the J gene TRBJ1-1, with a tentative D call TRBD1 (5 bases). V was cut by 6 bases and J by 0 bases, with 15 bases left in between. There are 15 residues in the CDR3. Germline V gene sequence: CDR1 SGDLS, CDR2 YYNGEE. The CDR3 coding sequence is TGTGCCAGCACCCGAGGGGACCGAATGAACACTGAAGCTTTCTTT. As protein: CASTRGDRMNTEAFF.

V is TRBV29-1 and J is TRBJ2-7; D tentatively reads TRBD1 or TRBD2 (5 bases each). Germline loops: CDR1 SQVTM, CDR2 ANQGSEA. Trimming shortened V by 6 bases and J by 6 bases, and 15 bases separated the two germline ends. This CDR3 is 12 amino acids long. The CDR3 spells CSVGTQAGEQYF. Written as DNA, the CDR3 is TGCAGCGTGGGGACGCAAGCTGGCGAGCAGTACTTC.

The chain combines TRBV10-3 with TRBJ2-7; 10 positions agree with TRBD2. The CDR3 runs 14 residues. Trimming at V came to 6 bases and at J to 5 bases, leaving 7 bases not matched to a gene. Per germline, CDR1 ENHRY and CDR2 SYGVKD. The CDR3 sequence is CAIRSGLARHEQYF. CDR3 coding DNA: TGTGCCATCAGGTCGGGACTAGCGAGACACGAGCAGTACTTC.

V and J are TRBV18 and TRBJ2-7, with TRBD2 identical over 8 bases. Germline values: CDR1 KGHSH, CDR2 LQKENI. The CDR3 runs to 15 residues. Losses at the gene ends were 1 base for V and 1 base for J; bases not matched to a gene: 3. The CDR3 reads CASSPQGTSSYEQYF. The CDR3 DNA follows: TGTGCCAGCTCACCACAGGGGACTAGTTCCTACGAGCAGTACTTC.

The rearrangement joins TRBV28 to TRBJ2-5, with TRBD1 matching 10 bases. V trimming: 4 bases; J trimming: 5 bases; junction bases outside the gene matches: 7. The CDR3 loop spans 15 amino acids. Germline V lookup: CDR1 MDHEN, CDR2 SYDVKM. This CDR3 reads CASSSRDRGWETQYF. CDR3 nucleotide sequence: TGTGCCAGCAGTTCGAGGGACAGGGGATGGGAGACCCAGTACTTC.

This chain uses TRBV29-1 with TRBJ2-3; the D gene is possibly TRBD2 (6 bases). This CDR3 is 17 amino acids long. With 7 bases removed from V and 4 bases from J, the gap between germline ends came to 27 bases. Germline V CDR1 and CDR2: SQVTM, ANQGSEA. The CDR3: CSALVRTRGGAPDTQYF. CDR3 bases: TGCAGCGCGTTAGTACGAACAAGGGGCGGGGCCCCAGATACGCAGTATTTT.

This clone was observed once. This chain uses TRBV9 with TRBJ2-4; maybe TRBD1 (6 bases). Trimming left V 0 bases short and J 7 bases short, with 8 bases between. The CDR3 runs to 13 residues. Germline V gene data show CDR1 as SGDLS and CDR2 as YYNGEE. This CDR3 is CASSVGRGNIQYF. The CDR3 nucleotides read TGTGCCAGCAGCGTAGGCAGGGGTAACATTCAGTACTTC.

The chain joins TRBV5-1 to TRBJ1-3; no definite D call. This CDR3 contains 17 residues. Trimming took off 4 bases at V and 5 bases at J, with 22 bases between the two ends. Germline V gene data show CDR1 as SGHRS and CDR2 as YFSETQ. The DNA for the CDR3 is TGCGCCAGCAGCCCAGGCCCCTCCTCAGTCGTCCGAAACACCATATATTTT. It specifies CASSPGPSSVVRNTIYF.

The gene calls are TRBV6-6 and TRBJ2-7; 7 bases are a match to TRBD1. The CDR3 is made up of 13 amino acids. J was trimmed by 3 bases and V by 8 bases; bases with no gene match: 7. Germline V lookup: CDR1 MNHNY, CDR2 SVGAGI (reference sequence). The CDR3 protein is CASAIRQGYEQYF. Written as DNA, the CDR3 is TGTGCCAGCGCCATACGACAGGGCTACGAGCAGTACTTC.

V and J are TRBV7-9 and TRBJ2-7, with D uncertain. Germline CDR1 SEHNR, CDR2 FQNEAQ (reference sequence). The CDR3 has 14 residues. V lost 2 bases and J lost 0, with 8 bases in between. The CDR3 nucleotides read TGTGCCAGCAGCTTATCCAGCGACTCCTACGAGCAGTACTTC. Encoded protein: CASSLSSDSYEQYF.

A single count supports this clone. The CDR3 region has the DNA TGTGCCAGTAGCCACCAGGGACAAGCTAAGAATGAGCAGTTCTTC. Translated, it gives CASSHQGQAKNEQFF. The chain has TRBV19 and TRBJ2-1, with TRBD1 as a possible D gene (6 bases). The CDR3 has 15 residues. From germline, CDR1 is LNHDA and CDR2 SQIVND (reference sequence). The ends were cut back, 6 bases at V and 7 bases at J, with 19 bases in the middle.

The chain is built from TRBV18 and TRBJ2-1; a weak D match, TRBD1 (6 bases). Germline values: CDR1 KGHSH, CDR2 LQKENI. Trimming pared 5 bases from V and 4 bases from J, leaving 15 bases between. CDR3 length equals 15 residues. The DNA for the CDR3 is TGTGCCAGCTCATTCCCCCCGGGACATTACAATGAGCAGTTCTTC. Amino acids: CASSFPPGHYNEQFF.

The chain uses TRBV12-5 and TRBJ1-6; TRBD1 is a possible D gene (5 bases). The CDR3 loop spans 16 amino acids. V was trimmed by 1 base and J by 9 bases, leaving 16 bases between them. CDR1 LGHNT and CDR2 FRNRAP come from the germline V gene. CDR3 loop: CASGLASGAGSSPLHF. Here the CDR3 DNA reads TGTGCTAGTGGTTTGGCCAGCGGGGCGGGTAGTTCACCCCTCCACTTT.

V gene TRBV2 combines with J gene TRBJ2-3; D is uncertain. CDR1 SNHLY and CDR2 FYNNEI come from the germline V gene. This CDR3 is built from 15 residues. V was pared by 4 bases and J by 0 bases, with 11 bases between. The CDR3 DNA is TGTGCCAGCAGTGTTTCGGTCTTTAGCACAGATACGCAGTATTTT. It encodes CASSVSVFSTDTQYF.